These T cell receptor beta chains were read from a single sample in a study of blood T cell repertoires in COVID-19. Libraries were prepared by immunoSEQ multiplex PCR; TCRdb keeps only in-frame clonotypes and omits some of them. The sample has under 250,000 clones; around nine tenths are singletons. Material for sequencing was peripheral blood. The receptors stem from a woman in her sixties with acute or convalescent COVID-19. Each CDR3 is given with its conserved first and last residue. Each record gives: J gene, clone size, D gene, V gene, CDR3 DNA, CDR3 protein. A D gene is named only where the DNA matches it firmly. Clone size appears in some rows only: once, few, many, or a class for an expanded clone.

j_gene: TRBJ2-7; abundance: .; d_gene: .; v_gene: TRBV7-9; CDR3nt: TGTGCCAGCAGCCTGTTGGGGGGTTCGGTCTACGAGCAGTACTTC; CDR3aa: CASSLLGGSVYEQYF
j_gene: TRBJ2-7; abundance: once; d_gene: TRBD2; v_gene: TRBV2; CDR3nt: TGTGCCAGCAGTGAAGTTGGACTAGCGGGAGAGTGGGCCTACGAGCAGTACTTC; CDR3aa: CASSEVGLAGEWAYEQYF
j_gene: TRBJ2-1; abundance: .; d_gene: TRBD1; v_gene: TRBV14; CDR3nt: TGTGCCAGCAGCCAAGAGGGCTTTAGGAACAGGGGCTCCTACAATGAGCAGTTCTTC; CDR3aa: CASSQEGFRNRGSYNEQFF
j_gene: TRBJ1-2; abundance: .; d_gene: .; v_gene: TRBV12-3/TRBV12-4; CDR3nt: TGTGCCAGCAGTCCAGAAACAGGGTTTGGCTACACCTTC; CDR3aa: CASSPETGFGYTF
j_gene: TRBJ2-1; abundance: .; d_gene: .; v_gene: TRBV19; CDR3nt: TGTGCCACCGCGCACTCCTACAATGAGCAGTTCTTC; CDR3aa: CATAHSYNEQFF
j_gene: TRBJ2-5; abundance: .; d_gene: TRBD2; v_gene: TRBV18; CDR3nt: TGTGCCAGCTCACAGGGACTAGGGGAGACCCAGTACTTC; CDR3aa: CASSQGLGETQYF
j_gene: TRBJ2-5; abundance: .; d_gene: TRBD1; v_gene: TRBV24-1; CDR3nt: TGTGCCACCAGTGGGACAGGGGGCGCGGAGACCCAGTACTTC; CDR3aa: CATSGTGGAETQYF
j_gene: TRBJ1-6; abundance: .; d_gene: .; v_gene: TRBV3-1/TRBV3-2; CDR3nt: TGTGCCAGCAGCCTTAGACAGTCGGGTTCACCCCTCCACTTT; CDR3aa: CASSLRQSGSPLHF
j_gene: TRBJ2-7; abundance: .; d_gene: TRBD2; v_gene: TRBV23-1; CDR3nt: TGCGCCAGCCGCGGGACTAGCGGGAGGGACTACGAGCAGTACTTC; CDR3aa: CASRGTSGRDYEQYF
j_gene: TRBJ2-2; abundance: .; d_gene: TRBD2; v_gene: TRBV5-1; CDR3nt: TGCGCCAGCAGCTTAGCGGGGCCTACCGGGGAGCTGTTTTTT; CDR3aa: CASSLAGPTGELFF
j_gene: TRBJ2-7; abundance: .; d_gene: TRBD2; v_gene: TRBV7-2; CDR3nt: TGTGCCAGCAATTTTCGGGCTAGCGGGCCATCGGGGGAGCAGTACTTC; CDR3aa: CASNFRASGPSGEQYF
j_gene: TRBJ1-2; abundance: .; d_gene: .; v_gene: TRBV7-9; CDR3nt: TGTGCCAGCACTTACCCGGCGGCAGGGTATGGCTACACCTTC; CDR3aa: CASTYPAAGYGYTF
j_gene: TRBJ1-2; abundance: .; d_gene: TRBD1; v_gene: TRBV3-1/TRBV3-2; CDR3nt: TGTGCCAGCAGCCAAGACGCGGGGACAGGGTTTGGCTACACCTTC; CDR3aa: CASSQDAGTGFGYTF
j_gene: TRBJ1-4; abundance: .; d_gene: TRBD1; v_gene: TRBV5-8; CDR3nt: TGTGCCAGCAGCTTGTTTGGACAGGGGGCCAGACTTAGTGAAAAACTGTTTTTT; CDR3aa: CASSLFGQGARLSEKLFF
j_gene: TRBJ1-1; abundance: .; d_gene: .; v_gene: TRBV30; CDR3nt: TGTGCCTGGAGTTGGGCAGGGGCTTCCATGAACACTGAAGCTTTCTTT; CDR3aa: CAWSWAGASMNTEAFF
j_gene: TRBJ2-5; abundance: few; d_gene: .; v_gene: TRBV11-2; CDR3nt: TGTGCCAGCAGCTTAGGACACGTTGAGACCCAGTACTTC; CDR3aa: CASSLGHVETQYF
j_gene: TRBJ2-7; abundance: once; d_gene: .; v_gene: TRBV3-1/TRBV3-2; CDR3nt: TGTGCCAGCTCCAGGGGCCCAACCTACGAGCAGTACTTC; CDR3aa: CASSRGPTYEQYF
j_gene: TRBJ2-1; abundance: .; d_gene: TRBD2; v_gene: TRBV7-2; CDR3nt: TGTGCCAGCAGCTTAAGGACTAGCGGGGGAGGATACAATGAGCAGTTCTTC; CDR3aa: CASSLRTSGGGYNEQFF
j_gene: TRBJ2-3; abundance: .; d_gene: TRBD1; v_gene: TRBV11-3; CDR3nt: TGTGCCAGCAGCCATACAGGGGCTGGAGATACGCAGTATTTT; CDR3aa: CASSHTGAGDTQYF
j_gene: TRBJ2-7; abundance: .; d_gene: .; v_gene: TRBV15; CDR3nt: TGTGCCACCAGCCCACGGGCGTCCGGGGGCGAGCAGTACTTC; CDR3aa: CATSPRASGGEQYF
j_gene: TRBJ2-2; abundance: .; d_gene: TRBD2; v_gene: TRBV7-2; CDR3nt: TGTGCCAGCAGCTCCCGGACTAGCGGCACCGGGGAGCTGTTTTTT; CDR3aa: CASSSRTSGTGELFF
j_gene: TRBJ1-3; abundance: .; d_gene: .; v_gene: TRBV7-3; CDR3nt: TGTGCCAGCAGCCGGATCAGGGCCTCCCCTGGAAACACCATATATTTT; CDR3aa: CASSRIRASPGNTIYF
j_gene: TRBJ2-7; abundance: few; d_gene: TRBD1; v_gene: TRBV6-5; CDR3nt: TGTGCCAGCACCCGGGACAGGGACGGAAAGGAGCAGTACTTC; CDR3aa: CASTRDRDGKEQYF
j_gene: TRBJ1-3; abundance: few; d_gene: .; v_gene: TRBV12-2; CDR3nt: TGTGCAAGTCGCTTAGAAACAGGCTCTGGAAACACCATATATTTT; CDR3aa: CASRLETGSGNTIYF
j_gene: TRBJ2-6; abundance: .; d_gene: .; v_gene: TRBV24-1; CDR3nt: TGTGCCACCGGGGGAGGCCTCTCTGGGGCCAACGTCCTGACTTTC; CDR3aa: CATGGGLSGANVLTF
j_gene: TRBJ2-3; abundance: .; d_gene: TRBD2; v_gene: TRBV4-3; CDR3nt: TGCGCCAGCAGCCAAGCCCCACTAGCGGTAGATACGCAGTATTTT; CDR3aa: CASSQAPLAVDTQYF
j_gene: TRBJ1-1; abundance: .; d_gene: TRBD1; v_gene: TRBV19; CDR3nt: TGTGCCAGTAGTAAAAATACAGGGGGAAACACTGAAGCTTTCTTT; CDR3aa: CASSKNTGGNTEAFF
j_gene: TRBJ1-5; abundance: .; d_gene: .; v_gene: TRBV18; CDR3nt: TGTGCCAGCTCACCCGGTGTGCATCAGCCCCAGCATTTT; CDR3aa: CASSPGVHQPQHF
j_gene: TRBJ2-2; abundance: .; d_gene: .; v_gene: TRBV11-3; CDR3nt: TGTGCCAGCAGCCGCATTGGCGGGGTGGGCACCGGGGAGCTGTTTTTT; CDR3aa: CASSRIGGVGTGELFF
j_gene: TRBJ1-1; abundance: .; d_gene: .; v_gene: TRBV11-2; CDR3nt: TGTGCCAGCAGCCCCAAACCTCCGCGCTGGTACACTGAAGCTTTCTTT; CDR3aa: CASSPKPPRWYTEAFF
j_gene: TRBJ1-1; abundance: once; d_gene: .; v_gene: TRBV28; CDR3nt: TGTGCCAGCAGTTTGGCCCAGGGCCCCAACACTGAAGCTTTCTTT; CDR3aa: CASSLAQGPNTEAFF
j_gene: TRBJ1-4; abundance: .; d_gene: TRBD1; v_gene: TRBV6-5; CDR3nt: TGTGCCAGCAGCTTGGACAGGGGGGTAAAACTGTTTTTT; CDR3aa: CASSLDRGVKLFF
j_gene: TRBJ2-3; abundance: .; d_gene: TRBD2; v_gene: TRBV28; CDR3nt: TGTGCCAGCAGCAGCGGGGGGCCTCCCAACACAGATACGCAGTATTTT; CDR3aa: CASSSGGPPNTDTQYF
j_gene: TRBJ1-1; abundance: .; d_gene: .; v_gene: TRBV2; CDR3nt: TGTGCCAGCAGTGAAACAGCCAACACTGAAGCTTTCTTT; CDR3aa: CASSETANTEAFF
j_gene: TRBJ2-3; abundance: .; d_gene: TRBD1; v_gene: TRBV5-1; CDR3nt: TGCGCCAGCGGCTCGACAGGGGCAGATACGCAGTATTTT; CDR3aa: CASGSTGADTQYF
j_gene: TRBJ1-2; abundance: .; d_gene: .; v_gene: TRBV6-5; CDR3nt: TGTGCCAGCAACTCAGGGATCGGCTACACCTTC; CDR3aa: CASNSGIGYTF
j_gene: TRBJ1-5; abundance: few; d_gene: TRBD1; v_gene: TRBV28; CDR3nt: TGTGCCAGCAGCTCGGACAGGGTAGGTAATCAGCCCCAGCATTTT; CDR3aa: CASSSDRVGNQPQHF
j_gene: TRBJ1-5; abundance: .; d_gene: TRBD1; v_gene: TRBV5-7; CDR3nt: TGTGCCAGCAGCTTGGGACAGGGTGATCAGCCCCAGCATTTT; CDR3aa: CASSLGQGDQPQHF
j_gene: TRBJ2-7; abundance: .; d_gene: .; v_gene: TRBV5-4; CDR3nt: TGTGCCAGCAGCTTGGAATTAGGGCGGGGTGAGCAGTACTTC; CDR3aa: CASSLELGRGEQYF
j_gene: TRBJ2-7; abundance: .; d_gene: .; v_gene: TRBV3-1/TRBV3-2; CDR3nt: TGTGCCAGCAGCCAGGAGTACTACGAGCAGTACTTC; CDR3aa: CASSQEYYEQYF
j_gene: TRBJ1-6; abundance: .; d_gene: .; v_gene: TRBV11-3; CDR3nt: TGTGCCAGCAGCGAGGGATCTAATTCACCCCTCCACTTT; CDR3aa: CASSEGSNSPLHF
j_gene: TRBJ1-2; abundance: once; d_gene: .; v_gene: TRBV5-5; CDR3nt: TGTGCCAGCAGCTTGGTATATCTACAGGACGGCTACACCTTC; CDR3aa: CASSLVYLQDGYTF
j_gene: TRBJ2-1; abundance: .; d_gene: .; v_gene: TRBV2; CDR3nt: TGTGCCAGCAGTTTGGACCGCGCCGGGGGGCAGTTCTTC; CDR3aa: CASSLDRAGGQFF